This TCR beta chain was retrieved from a study of T cells after yellow fever vaccination. Study at large: Preparation used SMART-Seq v4 Ultra Low Input for the low-cell-number fractions.

This clonotype was seen only a few times. TCRdb re-called the 5' RACE reads through MiXCR, storing one row per CDR3 protein. The sample lists about 370,000 distinct CDR3 sequences; more than 9% were seen once. Here the sequenced sample was PBMCs, taken on the day of the first yellow fever vaccination. The receptor was isolated from a man aged 18 to 35 who received the YFV17D yellow fever vaccine.

The CDR3 DNA reads as TGTGCCAGCAGCTTAGTTCGGGGGGCTGAGGATGAGCAGTTCTTC. Its translation: CASSLVRGAEDEQFF. V and J are TRBV7-2 and TRBJ2-1; D may be TRBD2 (7 bases). The CDR3 is 15 residues long. The germline gives CDR1 SGHTA, CDR2 FQGNSA. V lost 1 base and J lost 8, with 15 bases in between. The full variable domain, with the rest looked up from reference TRBV7-2 and TRBJ2-1, is GAGVSQSPSNKVTEKGKDVELRCDPISGHTALYWYRQSLGQGLEFLIYFQGNSAPDKSGLPSDRFSAERTGGSVSTLTIQRTQQEDSAVYLCASSLVRGAEDEQFFGPGTRLTVL.